The T cell receptor (beta chain) under discussion was sequenced for a study of T cells in Graves' hyperthyroidism and ophthalmopathy. Whole-study results and caveats: Among thyroid clonotypes expanded above 0.001, most also appeared in blood. A 13 V-J signature model discriminated ophthalmopathy versus stable hyperthyroidism. The model forecast ophthalmopathy, anticipating it by a median about 7 months before onset.

This clonotype was recorded a few times. Antigen: not known. V shed 5 bases, J shed 2 bases, and the junction held 3 bases outside the gene matches. The germline V gene encodes CDR1 SEHNR and CDR2 FQNEAQ (reference sequence). The CDR3 covers 13 residues. Researchers amplified the TCR beta CDR3 regions from RNA transcripts. The HTBI primer set drove a first-round RT-PCR of the TCR CDR3. MiXCR, run by TCRdb on the multiplex PCR reads, gives a single entry per CDR3 protein. Among more than 500,000 distinct CDR3 sequences listed, 40% to 50% were seen once. The chain links TRBV7-9 to TRBJ2-7, with 7 bases matching TRBD1. Sequencing input: peripheral blood or thyroid tissue (not recorded which). This TCR came from an adult woman with Graves' disease, either hyperthyroidism or ophthalmopathy (not recorded which). CDR3 sequence reads: CASSHQGAYEQYF. CDR3 nucleotide sequence: TGTGCCAGCAGCCACCAGGGGGCCTACGAGCAGTACTTC.